This T cell receptor beta chain stems from a study of blood T cell repertoires in COVID-19. V lost 1 base and J lost 1, with 7 bases in between. The germline CDR1 and CDR2 sequences are ENHRY and SYGVKD. CDR3 length: 14 residues. Sequenced by immunoSEQ multiplex PCR; TCRdb stores in-frame clones only, minus some. The data contain some 74,000 clones, 80% of them singletons. This chain joins TRBV10-3 and TRBJ2-5, with no clear D. The TCR was taken from a human donor in a cohort sampled during active COVID-19. The sequenced sample consisted of peripheral blood. As DNA, the CDR3 is TGTGCCATCAGTGAGTTAGACACCCAAGAGACCCAGTACTTC. It codes for CAISELDTQETQYF.